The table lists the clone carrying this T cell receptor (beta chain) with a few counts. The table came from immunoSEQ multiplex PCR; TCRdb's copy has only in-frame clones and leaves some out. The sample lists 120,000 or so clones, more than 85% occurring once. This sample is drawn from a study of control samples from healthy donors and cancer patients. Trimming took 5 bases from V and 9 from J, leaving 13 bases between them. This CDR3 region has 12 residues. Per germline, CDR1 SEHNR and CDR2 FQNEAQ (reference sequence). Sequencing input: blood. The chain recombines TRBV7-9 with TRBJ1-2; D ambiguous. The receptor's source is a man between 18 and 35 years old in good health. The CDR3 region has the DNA TGTGCCAGCAGCCCTCGGCTCTGGCGCTACACCTTC. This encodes CASSPRLWRYTF.